This T cell receptor beta chain appears in the sequencing data of a study of T-cell reconstitution after alpha-beta-depleted transplantation in children. Study findings and constraints: T-cell counts and diversity at one year following transplant were attributed mainly to newly produced T cells.

Preparation of the TCRbeta library was carried out with unique molecular identifiers. TCRdb passed the PCR reads through MiXCR, listing each CDR3 protein once. The profile shows approximately 650,000 distinct CDR3 sequences, about an eighth of them singletons. The V end was cut by 5 bases, the J end by 0 bases, with 8 bases between. This CDR3 contains 14 residues. This clonotype was observed at least ten times. The antigen is undetermined. This TCR came from a girl aged 2-15 years with congenital amegakaryocytic thrombocytopenia, due to receive a stem cell transplant. This sequence joins TRBV12-3 or TRBV12-4 and TRBJ1-5, with no clear D. Here the sequenced sample was PBMCs, taken before TCRalphabeta/CD19-depleted stem cell transplant. CDR3: CASSERYSNQPQHF. The CDR3 DNA sequence: TGTGCCAGCAGTGAACGGTATAGCAATCAGCCCCAGCATTTT.